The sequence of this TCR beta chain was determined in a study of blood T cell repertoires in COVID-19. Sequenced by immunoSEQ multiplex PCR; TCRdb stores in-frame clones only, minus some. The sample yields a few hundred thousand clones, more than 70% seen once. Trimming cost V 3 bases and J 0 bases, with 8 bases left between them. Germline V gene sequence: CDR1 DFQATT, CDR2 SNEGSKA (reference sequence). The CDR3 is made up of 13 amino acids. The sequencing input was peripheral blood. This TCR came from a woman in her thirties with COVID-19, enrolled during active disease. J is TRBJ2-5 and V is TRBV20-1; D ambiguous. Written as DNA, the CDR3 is TGCAGTGCTAGTGGCATAGACCAAGAGACCCAGTACTTC. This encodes CSASGIDQETQYF.